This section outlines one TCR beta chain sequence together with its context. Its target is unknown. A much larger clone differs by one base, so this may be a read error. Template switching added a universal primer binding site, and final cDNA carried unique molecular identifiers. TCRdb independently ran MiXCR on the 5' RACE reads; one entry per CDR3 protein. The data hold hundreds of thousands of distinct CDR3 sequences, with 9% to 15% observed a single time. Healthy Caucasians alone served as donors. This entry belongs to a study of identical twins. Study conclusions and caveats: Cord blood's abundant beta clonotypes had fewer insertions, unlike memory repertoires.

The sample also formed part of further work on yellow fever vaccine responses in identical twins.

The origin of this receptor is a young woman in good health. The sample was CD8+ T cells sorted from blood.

This CDR3 reads CASSLTVNVQFF. CDR3 DNA: TGTGCCAGCAGTTTAACGGTCAATGTGCAGTTCTTC. The chain links TRBV12-3 or TRBV12-4 to TRBJ2-1; D is unclear. CDR3 size: 12 residues.